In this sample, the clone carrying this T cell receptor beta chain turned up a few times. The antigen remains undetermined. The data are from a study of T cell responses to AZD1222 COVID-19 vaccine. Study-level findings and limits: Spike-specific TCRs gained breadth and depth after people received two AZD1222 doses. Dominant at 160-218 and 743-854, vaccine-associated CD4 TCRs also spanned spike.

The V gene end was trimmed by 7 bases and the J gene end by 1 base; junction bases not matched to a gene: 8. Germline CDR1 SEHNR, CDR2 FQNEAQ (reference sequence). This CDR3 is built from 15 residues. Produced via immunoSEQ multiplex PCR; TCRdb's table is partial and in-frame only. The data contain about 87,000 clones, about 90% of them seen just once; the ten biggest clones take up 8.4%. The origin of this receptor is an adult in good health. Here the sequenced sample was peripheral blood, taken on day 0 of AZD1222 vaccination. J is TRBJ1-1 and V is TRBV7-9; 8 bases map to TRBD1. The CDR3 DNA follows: TGTGCCAGCAACCAGGTGGGGACAGGGAACACTGAAGCTTTCTTT. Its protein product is CASNQVGTGNTEAFF.